The clone carrying this T cell receptor beta chain appeared many times. The antigen remains undetermined. The data derive from a study of T cells after yellow fever vaccination. Points from the study as a whole: At 96% for CD4 and just over 85% for CD8, most primary-vaccination clones showed up again after the booster. Weaker, the secondary response had a peak occurring faster, on day 5 versus 15. Only a small proportion of the clonotypes turned up in both the CD4 and the CD8 compartments, likely arising from convergent recombination.

By 5'RACE template switching, TCR cDNA was produced, with a universal primer site and UMIs added in the process. TCRdb reprocessed the 5' RACE reads via MiXCR and lists one record per CDR3 protein. The table has approximately 180,000 distinct CDR3 sequences, roughly 6.4% seen once. This CDR3 comprises 14 residues. Germline CDR1 and CDR2: MNHNS and SASEGT. V dropped 6 bases and J dropped 7; count of bases not matched to a gene: 5. The sequences come from CD4+ T cells sorted from PBMCs, collected on the day of the first yellow fever vaccination. V and J are TRBV6-1 and TRBJ2-1; 11 positions match TRBD1. The receptor was isolated from a young man who received the YFV17D yellow fever vaccine. This CDR3 is CASRGTGGNNEQFF. As DNA, the CDR3 is TGTGCCAGCAGGGGGACAGGGGGAAATAATGAGCAGTTCTTC.